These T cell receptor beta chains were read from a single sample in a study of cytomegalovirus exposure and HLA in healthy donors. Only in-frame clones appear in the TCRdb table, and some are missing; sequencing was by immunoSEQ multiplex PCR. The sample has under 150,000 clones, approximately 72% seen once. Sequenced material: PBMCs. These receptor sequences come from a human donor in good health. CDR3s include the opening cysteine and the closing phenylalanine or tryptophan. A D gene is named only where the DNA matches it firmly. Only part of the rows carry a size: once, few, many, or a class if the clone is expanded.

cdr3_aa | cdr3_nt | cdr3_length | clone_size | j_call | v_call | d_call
CASSITVYSNQPQHF | TGTGCCAGTAGTATAACAGTCTATAGCAATCAGCCCCAGCATTTT | 15 | NA | TRBJ1-5 | TRBV19 | NA
CASSGTGVTGANVLTF | TGTGCCAGCTCCGGGACAGGGGTTACTGGGGCCAACGTCCTGACTTTC | 16 | NA | TRBJ2-6 | TRBV28 | TRBD1
CASSVGTQGYHEQYF | TGTGCCAGCAGCGTAGGAACCCAGGGTTACCACGAGCAGTACTTC | 15 | NA | TRBJ2-7 | TRBV9 | NA
CASSSLGGEKTQYF | TGTGCCAGCAGCTCACTAGGGGGCGAAAAGACCCAGTACTTC | 14 | NA | TRBJ2-5 | TRBV7-9 | TRBD1
CASSRSGLAGQETQYF | TGCGCCAGCAGTCGATCGGGACTAGCGGGGCAAGAGACCCAGTACTTC | 16 | NA | TRBJ2-5 | TRBV5-1 | TRBD2
CASSRELTGADTIYF | TGCGCCAGCAGCCGAGAGCTGACAGGAGCGGACACCATATATTTT | 15 | NA | TRBJ1-3 | TRBV4-3 | NA
CASSVGQIQETQYF | TGTGCCAGTAGTGTTGGACAGATCCAAGAGACCCAGTACTTC | 14 | NA | TRBJ2-5 | TRBV19 | NA
CSVYQGSLYGYTF | TGCAGCGTTTATCAGGGTTCCCTCTATGGCTACACCTTC | 13 | NA | TRBJ1-2 | TRBV29-1 | NA
CAWSRGRHSTDTQYF | TGTGCCTGGAGCCGGGGGAGGCACTCCACAGATACGCAGTATTTT | 15 | NA | TRBJ2-3 | TRBV30 | NA
CSVVPGGKTYEQYF | TGCAGCGTTGTACCGGGGGGGAAGACCTACGAGCAGTACTTC | 14 | NA | TRBJ2-7 | TRBV29-1 | TRBD2
CASSSAGTGGHGELFF | TGTGCCAGCAGCTCGGCCGGGACAGGGGGCCACGGGGAGCTGTTTTTT | 16 | once | TRBJ2-2 | TRBV11-3 | TRBD1
CASSQETGGIGNEQFF | TGTGCCAGCAGCCAGGAAACAGGGGGTATTGGCAATGAGCAGTTCTTC | 16 | few | TRBJ2-1 | TRBV7-2 | TRBD1
CASSLGGTGLYGYTF | TGCGCCAGCAGCTTGGGGGGGACAGGCCTCTATGGCTACACCTTC | 15 | NA | TRBJ1-2 | TRBV5-1 | TRBD1
CASGLPSRVGQGVYEQYF | TGTGCTAGTGGTTTGCCCTCCCGCGTTGGACAGGGCGTCTACGAGCAGTACTTC | 18 | NA | TRBJ2-7 | TRBV12-5 | TRBD1
CASSSEGEQYF | TGTGCCAGCAGCTCGGAGGGCGAGCAGTACTTC | 11 | NA | TRBJ2-7 | TRBV7-6 | NA
CASLGGLGNTIYF | TGTGCCAGTCTTGGGGGCCTCGGAAACACCATATATTTT | 13 | NA | TRBJ1-3 | TRBV28 | NA
CASSQVAGPYGYTF | TGTGCCAGCAGCCAGGTCGCAGGGCCCTATGGCTACACCTTC | 14 | few | TRBJ1-2 | TRBV14 | NA
CASSRRGEGAFF | TGTGCCAGTAGTCGACGCGGAGAGGGAGCTTTCTTT | 12 | NA | TRBJ1-1 | TRBV19 | NA
CASSLDWTSGRAGGTQYF | TGTGCCAGCAGCTTAGATTGGACTAGCGGGAGGGCGGGGGGTACGCAGTATTTT | 18 | few | TRBJ2-3 | TRBV11-2 | TRBD2
CASSQGLAGNSGANVLTF | TGTGCCAGCAGCCAAGGACTAGCGGGCAACTCTGGGGCCAACGTCCTGACTTTC | 18 | NA | TRBJ2-6 | TRBV4-2 | TRBD2
CASSQGGSNVAKNIQYF | TGCGCCAGCAGCCAAGGCGGGTCCAATGTGGCCAAAAACATTCAGTACTTC | 17 | NA | TRBJ2-4 | TRBV4-3 | NA
CASGYSRGASDTQYF | TGTGCCAGCGGATATTCGCGGGGGGCCTCGGATACGCAGTATTTT | 15 | NA | TRBJ2-3 | TRBV6-5 | TRBD2